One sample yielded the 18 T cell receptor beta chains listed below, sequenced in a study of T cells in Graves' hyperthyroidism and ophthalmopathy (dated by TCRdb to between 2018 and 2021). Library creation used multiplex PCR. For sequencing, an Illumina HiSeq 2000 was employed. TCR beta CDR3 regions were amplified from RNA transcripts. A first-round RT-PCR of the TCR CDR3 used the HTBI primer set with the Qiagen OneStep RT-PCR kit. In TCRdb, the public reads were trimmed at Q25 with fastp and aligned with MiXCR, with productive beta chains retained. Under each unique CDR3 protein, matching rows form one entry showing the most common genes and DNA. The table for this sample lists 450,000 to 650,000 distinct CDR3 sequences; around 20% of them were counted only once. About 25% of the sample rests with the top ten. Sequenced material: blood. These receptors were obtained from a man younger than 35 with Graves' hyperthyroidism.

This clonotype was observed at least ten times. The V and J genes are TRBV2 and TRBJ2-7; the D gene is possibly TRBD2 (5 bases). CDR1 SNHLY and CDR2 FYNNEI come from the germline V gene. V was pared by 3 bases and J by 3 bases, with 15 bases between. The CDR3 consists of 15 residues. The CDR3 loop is CASSDLVLGSYEQYF. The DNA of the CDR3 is TGTGCCAGCAGTGATCTTGTCCTAGGGAGCTACGAGCAGTACTTC.

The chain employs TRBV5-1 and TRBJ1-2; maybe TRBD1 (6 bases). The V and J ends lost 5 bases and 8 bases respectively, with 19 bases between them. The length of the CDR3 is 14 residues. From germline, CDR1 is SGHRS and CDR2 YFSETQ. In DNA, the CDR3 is TGCGCCAGCAGTTTTGATCGGGGGGCGAGGGGCTACACCTTC. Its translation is CASSFDRGARGYTF.

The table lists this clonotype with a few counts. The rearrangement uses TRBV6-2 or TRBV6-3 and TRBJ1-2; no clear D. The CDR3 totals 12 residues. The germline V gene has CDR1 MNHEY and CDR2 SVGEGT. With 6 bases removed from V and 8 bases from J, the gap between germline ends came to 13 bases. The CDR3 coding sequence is TGTGCCAGCAGAGACTTCGGAGGCGGCTACACCTTC. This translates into CASRDFGGGYTF.

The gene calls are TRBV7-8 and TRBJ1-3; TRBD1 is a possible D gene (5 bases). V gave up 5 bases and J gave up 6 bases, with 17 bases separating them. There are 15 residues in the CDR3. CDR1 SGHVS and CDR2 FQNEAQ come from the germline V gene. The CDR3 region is CASSPSRQGANTIYF. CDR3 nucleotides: TGTGCCAGCAGCCCCTCCCGGCAGGGAGCAAACACCATATATTTT.

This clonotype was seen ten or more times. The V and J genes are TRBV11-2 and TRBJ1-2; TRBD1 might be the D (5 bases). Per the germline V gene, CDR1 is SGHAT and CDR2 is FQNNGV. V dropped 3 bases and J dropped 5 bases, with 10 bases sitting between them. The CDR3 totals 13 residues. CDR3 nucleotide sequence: TGTGCCAGCAGCTTGGGACGTGTTTATGGCTACACCTTC. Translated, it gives CASSLGRVYGYTF.

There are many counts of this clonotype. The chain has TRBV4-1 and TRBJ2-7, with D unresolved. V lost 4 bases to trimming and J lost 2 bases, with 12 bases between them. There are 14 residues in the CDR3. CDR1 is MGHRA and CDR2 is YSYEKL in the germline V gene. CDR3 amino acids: CASSPRPETYEQYF. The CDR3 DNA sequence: TGCGCCAGCAGCCCACGTCCGGAGACCTACGAGCAGTACTTC.

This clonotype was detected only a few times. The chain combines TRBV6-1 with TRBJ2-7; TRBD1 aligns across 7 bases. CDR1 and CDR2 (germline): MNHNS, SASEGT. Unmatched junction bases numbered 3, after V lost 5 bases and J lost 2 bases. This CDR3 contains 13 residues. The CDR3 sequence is CASSKTGAYEQYF. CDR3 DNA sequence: TGTGCCAGCAGTAAAACAGGGGCCTACGAGCAGTACTTC.

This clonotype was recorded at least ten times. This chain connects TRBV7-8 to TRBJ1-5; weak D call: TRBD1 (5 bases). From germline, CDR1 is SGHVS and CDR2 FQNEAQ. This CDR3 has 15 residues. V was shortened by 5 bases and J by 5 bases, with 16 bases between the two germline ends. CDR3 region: CASSPGSGRDQPQHF. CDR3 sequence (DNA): TGTGCCAGCAGCCCCGGGTCAGGGCGGGATCAGCCCCAGCATTTT.

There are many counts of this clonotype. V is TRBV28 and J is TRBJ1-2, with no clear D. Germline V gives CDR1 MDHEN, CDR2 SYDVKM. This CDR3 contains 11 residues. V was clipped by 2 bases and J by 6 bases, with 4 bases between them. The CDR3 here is CASSLTDGYTF. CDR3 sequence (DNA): TGTGCCAGCAGTTTAACGGATGGCTACACCTTC.

CDR3 DNA: TGTGCCAGCAGTTTATCGGGACAGGGTTTTGAGACCCAGTACTTC. This sequence encodes CASSLSGQGFETQYF. V and J are TRBV27 and TRBJ2-5, with TRBD1 matching over 9 bases. The CDR3 loop spans 15 amino acids. Germline V gives CDR1 MNHEY, CDR2 SMNVEV (reference sequence). The V and J ends lost 0 bases and 5 bases, in that order; junction bases with no gene match: 4.

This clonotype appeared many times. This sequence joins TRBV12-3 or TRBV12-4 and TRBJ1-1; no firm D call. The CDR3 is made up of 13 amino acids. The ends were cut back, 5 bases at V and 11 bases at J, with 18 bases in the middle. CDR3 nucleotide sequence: TGTGCCAGCAGTAACAACACCCCTTTATTGGCTTTCTTT. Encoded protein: CASSNNTPLLAFF.

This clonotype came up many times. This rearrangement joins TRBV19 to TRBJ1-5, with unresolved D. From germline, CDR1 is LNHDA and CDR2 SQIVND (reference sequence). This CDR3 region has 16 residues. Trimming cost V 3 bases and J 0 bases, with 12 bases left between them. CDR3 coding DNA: TGTGCCAGTAGTATCTTAGGAGACGTTAGCAATCAGCCCCAGCATTTT. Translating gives CASSILGDVSNQPQHF.

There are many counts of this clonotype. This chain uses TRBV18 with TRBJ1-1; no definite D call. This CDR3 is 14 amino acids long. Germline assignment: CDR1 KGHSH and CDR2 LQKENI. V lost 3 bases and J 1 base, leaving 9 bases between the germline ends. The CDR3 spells CASSPTGKNTEAFF. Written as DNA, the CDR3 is TGTGCCAGCTCACCTACTGGGAAGAACACTGAAGCTTTCTTT.

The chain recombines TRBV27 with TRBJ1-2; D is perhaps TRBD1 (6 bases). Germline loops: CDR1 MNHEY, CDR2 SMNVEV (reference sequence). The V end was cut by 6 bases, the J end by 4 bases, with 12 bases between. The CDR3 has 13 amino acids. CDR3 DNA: TGTGCCAGCAGAGGGGGGGGCATCTATGGCTACACCTTC. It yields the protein CASRGGGIYGYTF.

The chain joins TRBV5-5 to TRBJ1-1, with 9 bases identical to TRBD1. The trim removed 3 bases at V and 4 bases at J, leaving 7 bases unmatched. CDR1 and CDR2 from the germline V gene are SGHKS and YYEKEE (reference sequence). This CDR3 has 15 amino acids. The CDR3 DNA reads TGTGCCAGCAGCTCCGGGACAGGGTGTTTCACTGAAGCTTTCTTT. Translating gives CASSSGTGCFTEAFF.

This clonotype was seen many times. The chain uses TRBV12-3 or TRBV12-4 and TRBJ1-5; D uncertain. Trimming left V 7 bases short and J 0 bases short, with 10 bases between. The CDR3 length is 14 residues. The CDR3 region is CASTMRASNQPQHF. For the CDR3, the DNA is TGTGCCAGCACCATGAGGGCTAGCAATCAGCCCCAGCATTTT.

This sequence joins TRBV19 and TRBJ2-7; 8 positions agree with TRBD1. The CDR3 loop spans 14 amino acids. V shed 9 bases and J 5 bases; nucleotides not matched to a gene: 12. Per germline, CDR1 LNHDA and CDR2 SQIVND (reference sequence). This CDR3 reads CASMETARGHEQYF. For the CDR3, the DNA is TGTGCCAGCATGGAGACGGCCAGGGGGCACGAGCAGTACTTC.

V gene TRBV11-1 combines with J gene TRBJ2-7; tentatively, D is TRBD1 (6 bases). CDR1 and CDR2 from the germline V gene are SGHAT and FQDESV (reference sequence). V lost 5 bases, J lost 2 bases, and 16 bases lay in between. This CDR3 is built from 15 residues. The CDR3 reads CASSLMGDTTYEQYF. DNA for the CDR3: TGTGCCAGCAGCCTCATGGGGGACACTACCTACGAGCAGTACTTC.